This TCR beta chain was profiled in a study of blood T cell repertoires in COVID-19. Germline V gives CDR1 SGHRS, CDR2 YFSETQ. This CDR3 spans 14 amino acids. V lost 0 bases, J lost 1 base, and 7 bases lay in between. Only in-frame clones appear in the TCRdb table, and some are missing; sequencing was by immunoSEQ multiplex PCR. The sample records approximately 190,000 clones, around 84% being singletons. Material for sequencing was PBMCs or T cells enriched from blood (not recorded which). This clonotype originated in a woman aged 25 to 39 who had been exposed to COVID-19. The chain combines TRBV5-1 with TRBJ1-2; D call uncertain. The CDR3 coding sequence is TGCGCCAGCAGCTTGGACCGGTTTAACTATGGCTACACCTTC. Encoded protein: CASSLDRFNYGYTF.